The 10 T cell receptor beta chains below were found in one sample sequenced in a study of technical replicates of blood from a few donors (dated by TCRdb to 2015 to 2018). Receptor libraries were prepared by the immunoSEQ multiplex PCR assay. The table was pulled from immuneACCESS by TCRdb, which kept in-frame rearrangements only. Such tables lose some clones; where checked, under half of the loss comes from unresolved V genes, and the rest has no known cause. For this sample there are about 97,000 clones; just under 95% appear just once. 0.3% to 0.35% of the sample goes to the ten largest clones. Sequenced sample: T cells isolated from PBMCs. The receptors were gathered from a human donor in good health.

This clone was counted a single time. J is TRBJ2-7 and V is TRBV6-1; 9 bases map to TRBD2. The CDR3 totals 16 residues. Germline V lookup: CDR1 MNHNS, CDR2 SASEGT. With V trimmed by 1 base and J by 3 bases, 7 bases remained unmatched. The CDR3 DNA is TGTGCCAGCAGTGAAGGGCCGGGACTAGCATACTACGAGCAGTACTTC. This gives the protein CASSEGPGLAYYEQYF.

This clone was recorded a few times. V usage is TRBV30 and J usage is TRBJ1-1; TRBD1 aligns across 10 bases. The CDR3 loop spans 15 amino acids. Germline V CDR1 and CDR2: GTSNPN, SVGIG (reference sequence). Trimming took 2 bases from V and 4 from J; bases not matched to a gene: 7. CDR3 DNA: TGTGCCTGGAGTCTAACGACAGGGGGCCTCACTGAAGCTTTCTTT. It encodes CAWSLTTGGLTEAFF.

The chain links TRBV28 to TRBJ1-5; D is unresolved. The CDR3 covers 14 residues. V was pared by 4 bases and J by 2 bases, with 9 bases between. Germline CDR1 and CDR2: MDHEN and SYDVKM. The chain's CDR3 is CASSYFAGNQPQHF. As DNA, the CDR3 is TGTGCCAGCAGTTACTTTGCCGGCAATCAGCCCCAGCATTTT.

The CDR3 region is CASSLYPTGTSGEGEQFF. DNA for the CDR3: TGTGCCAGCAGTTTATACCCGACCGGGACTAGCGGGGAAGGGGAGCAGTTCTTC. The chain links TRBV27 to TRBJ2-1; 13 bases are shared with TRBD2. Germline loops: CDR1 MNHEY, CDR2 SMNVEV (reference sequence). The J segment lost 10 bases and the V segment lost 1 base, leaving 13 bases of the junction unmatched. This CDR3 region has 18 residues.

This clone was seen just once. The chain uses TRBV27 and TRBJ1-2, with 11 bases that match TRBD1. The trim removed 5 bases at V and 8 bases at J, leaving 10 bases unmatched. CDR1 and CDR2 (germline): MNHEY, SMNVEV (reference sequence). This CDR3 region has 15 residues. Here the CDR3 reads CASSHEDRGRWGYTF. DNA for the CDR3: TGTGCCAGCAGTCATGAGGACAGGGGGCGGTGGGGCTACACCTTC.

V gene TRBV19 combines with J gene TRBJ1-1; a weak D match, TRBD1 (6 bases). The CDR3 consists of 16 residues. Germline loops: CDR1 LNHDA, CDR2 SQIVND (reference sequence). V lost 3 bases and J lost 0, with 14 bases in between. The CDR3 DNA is TGTGCCAGTAGTATGGTAACAGGGACGTTGAACACTGAAGCTTTCTTT. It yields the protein CASSMVTGTLNTEAFF. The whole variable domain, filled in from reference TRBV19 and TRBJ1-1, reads DGGITQSPKYLFRKEGQNVTLSCEQNLNHDAMYWYRQDPGQGLRLIYYSQIVNDFQKGDIAEGYSVSREKKESFPLTVTSAQKNPTAFYLCASSMVTGTLNTEAFFGQGTRLTVV.

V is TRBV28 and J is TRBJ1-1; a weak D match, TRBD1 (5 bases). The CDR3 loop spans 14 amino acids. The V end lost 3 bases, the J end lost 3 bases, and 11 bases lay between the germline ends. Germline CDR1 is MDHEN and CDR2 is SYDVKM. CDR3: CASSFRVVDTEAFF. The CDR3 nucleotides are TGTGCCAGCAGTTTCAGGGTAGTGGACACTGAAGCTTTCTTT.

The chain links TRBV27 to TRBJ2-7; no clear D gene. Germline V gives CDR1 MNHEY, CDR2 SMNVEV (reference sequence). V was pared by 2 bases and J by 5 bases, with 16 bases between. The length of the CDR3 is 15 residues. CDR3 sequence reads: CASSLDTTSMDEQYF. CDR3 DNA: TGTGCCAGCAGTTTAGACACAACTTCTATGGACGAGCAGTACTTC.

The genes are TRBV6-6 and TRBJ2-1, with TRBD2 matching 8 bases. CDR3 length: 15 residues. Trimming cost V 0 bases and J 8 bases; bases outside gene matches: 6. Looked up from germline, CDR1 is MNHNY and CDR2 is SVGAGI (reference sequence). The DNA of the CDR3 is TGTGCCAGCAGTTACTCGAGCGGGAGTTTTTATGAGCAGTTCTTC. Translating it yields CASSYSSGSFYEQFF.

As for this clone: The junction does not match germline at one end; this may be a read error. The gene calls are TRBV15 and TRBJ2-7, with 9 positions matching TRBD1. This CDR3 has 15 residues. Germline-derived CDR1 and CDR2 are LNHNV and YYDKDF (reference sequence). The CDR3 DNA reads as TGTGCCACCGGCAGAGGGGACAGGGAGGGCTACGAGCAGTACTTC. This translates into CATGRGDREGYEQYF.